A single sample is the source of the 2 T cell receptor beta chains below, sequenced in a study of OX40 agonist ivuxolimab in advanced cancers. Libraries were prepared by immunoSEQ multiplex PCR; TCRdb keeps only in-frame clonotypes and omits some of them. The sample lists tens of thousands of clones, roughly 80% seen once, with less than 25% in the top ten. The input for sequencing was CD4+ or CD8+ T cells sorted from blood, taken in a trial of the OX40 agonist ivuxolimab. These receptors were obtained from an adult with an advanced solid tumor such as melanoma, head and neck, liver or kidney cancer.

The CDR3 loop is CASSLGPKTYEQYF. The CDR3 bases are TGTGCCAGCAGCTTGGGACCAAAAACTTACGAGCAGTACTTC. This chain joins TRBV7-9 and TRBJ2-7; the D gene could be TRBD1 or TRBD2 (5 bases each). Germline CDR1 SEHNR, CDR2 FQNEAQ (reference sequence). The CDR3 is 14 amino acids. The V end lost 3 bases, the J end lost 4 bases, and 13 bases lay between the germline ends. Combining the CDR3 with reference TRBV7-9 and TRBJ2-7 gives the whole variable domain DTGVSQNPRHKITKRGQNVTFRCDPISEHNRLYWYRQTLGQGPEFLTYFQNEAQLEKSRLLSDRFSAERPKGSFSTLEIQRTEQGDSAMYLCASSLGPKTYEQYFGPGTRLTVT.

The chain employs TRBV18 and TRBJ2-7; 9 nucleotides line up with TRBD1. Germline CDR1 and CDR2: KGHSH and LQKENI. The CDR3 is 14 residues long. J gave up 7 bases and V 6 bases, and 10 bases lay outside the gene matches. As DNA, the CDR3 is TGTGCCAGCTCCCCGGGACAGGGATCCCTGGAGCAGTACTTC. This encodes CASSPGQGSLEQYF.